This paragraph reports one T cell receptor (beta chain). The antigen it binds to is not known. Qualities for individual bases were not recorded, and no much larger clone is one base off. These data originate in a study of T cell responses to AZD1222 COVID-19 vaccine (TCRdb year 2021). A note on the overall study: AZD1222 recipients whose second dose came at about 4 weeks and those whose second dose came at about 12 weeks were combined into one group, since spike-specific TCR depth and breadth did not differ between the two schedules. Trial participants were enrolled into age subgroups of 18-55, 56-69 and 70-plus years, which contained roughly 150, 30 and 60 TCR-sequenced participants, respectively. TCR sequencing covered some 240 trial participants: 200 to 220 given two doses of AZD1222 and approximately 26 given two doses of MenACWY control vaccine.

From its cysteine to its phenylalanine, the CDR3 spans 15 amino acids. The read is trimmed to its CDR3 DNA, 45 bases read in frame from base 1. The germline ends are 16 bases apart after V is trimmed by 8 bases and J by 0 bases. In the germline V gene (reference sequence), CDR1 corresponds to LNHDA and CDR2 to SQIVND. General study outcomes and caveats: The vaccine-associated CD4 TCRs covered the entire spike protein, and the dominant responses fell in regions 160-218 and 743-854. Conclusions about previously exposed vaccinees are limited, since just 6 or 7 AZD1222 recipients were seropositive for SARS-CoV-2 at baseline. The 56-69-year group was small, and its depth increase did not reach significance, likely because of low power. A significant rise in spike-specific TCR breadth and depth was observed after two AZD1222 doses relative to day 0 and relative to MenACWY recipients. Nearly half of unique spike-specific TCRs reportedly recognized epitopes outside regions mutated in the B.1.351 and B.1.1.7 variants. Participants were mostly white British and included more females than males, and it was suggested by the authors that clonal diversity may have been underestimated. Because no day 14 peak-response samples were available, repertoires were characterized only after the peak T cell response.

The time point label, as the study defines it: baseline before first vaccination. Vaccinee samples were obtained from the UK trials COV001 and COV002, which included a single-blind randomized controlled phase 2/3 trial of AZD1222 (ChAdOx1 nCoV-19) in healthy adults. For TCRbeta chain sequencing, PBMC samples from trial participants were taken at day 0 and at day 28 after the second dose. The CDR3 regions of human TCRbeta chains were analyzed by immunosequencing. The paper's processing steps were these. Repertoire TCRs were matched against a reference library of SARS-CoV-2-specific TCRs generated with the MIRA antigen-specificity platform. Breadth meant the fraction of unique TCRs that were SARS-CoV-2-associated, whereas depth meant the fraction of total T cells that were SARS-CoV-2-associated. Using the MIRA data, each spike-specific TCR was mapped to the spike region that the TCR reacts to and placed in a CD4 or CD8 class. Log10-transformed breadth and depth values were compared by one-way ANOVA with Sidak's multiple comparisons tests. TCRdb holds this immuneACCESS table with in-frame rearrangements only. Some clones are missing; in checked studies, unresolved V genes explain under half, and the rest has no known cause. The V and J calls and clone size are taken from that table; D and trimming were inferred from the DNA. In this sample the table shows approximately 150,000 clones, around 90% of which occur a single time. The ten top clones hold around 1.7% of the sample.

This sequence was found in an adult in good health. The sequenced sample was peripheral blood, obtained on day 0 of AZD1222 vaccination. The V gene is TRBV19 and the J gene is TRBJ1-1; the D segment cannot be called with confidence. The DNA sequence is given as TGTGCCAGTCGCCCCCGGACTGCAATGAACACTGAAGCTTTCTTT. Its protein reads: CASRPRTAMNTEAFF.